Each of the 26 T cell receptor beta chains below was sequenced from the same sample in a study of control samples from healthy donors and cancer patients. Measured with immunoSEQ multiplex PCR; TCRdb has only the in-frame clones, and not every one. The sample holds about 130,000 clones, approximately 90% seen once. The sequencing input was blood. These receptors originate from a man aged 18 to 29 in good health.

This clone was counted a single time. The rearrangement uses TRBV19 and TRBJ2-4; D is undetermined. Germline V gene sequence: CDR1 LNHDA, CDR2 SQIVND (reference sequence). The germline V and J ends were trimmed by 9 bases and 0 bases, with 15 bases remaining between them. The CDR3 sequence is 15 residues long. The CDR3 spells CASTDVGLAKNIQYF. The DNA of the CDR3 is TGTGCCAGCACGGACGTGGGTCTAGCCAAAAACATTCAGTACTTC.

This chain uses TRBV7-3 with TRBJ1-1; 8 positions agree with TRBD1. The CDR3 contains 14 residues. Germline values: CDR1 SGHTA, CDR2 FQGTGA. The V and J ends lost 4 bases and 5 bases, in that order; junction bases with no gene match: 6. DNA for the CDR3: TGTGCCAGCAGCTACTATTACAGGGGGACTGAAGCTTTCTTT. It translates to CASSYYYRGTEAFF. The whole variable domain, remainder taken from reference TRBV7-3 and TRBJ1-1, is GAGVSQTPSNKVTEKGKYVELRCDPISGHTALYWYRQSLGQGPEFLIYFQGTGAADDSGLPNDRFFAVRPEGSVSTLKIQRTERGDSAVYLCASSYYYRGTEAFFGQGTRLTVV.

The chain uses TRBV10-2 and TRBJ1-1; D call uncertain. Germline-derived CDR1 and CDR2 are WSHSY and SAAADI. This CDR3 region has 14 residues. Trimming pared 7 bases from V and 0 bases from J, leaving 12 bases between. The chain's CDR3 is CASTAGRLNTEAFF. The CDR3 nucleotides are TGCGCCAGCACCGCAGGTAGACTGAACACTGAAGCTTTCTTT.

This clone occurred once. The chain has TRBV14 and TRBJ2-5; 12 bases align to TRBD2. The germline V gene has CDR1 SGHDN and CDR2 FVKESK. V shed 2 bases, J shed 4 bases, and the junction held 5 bases outside the gene matches. The CDR3 spans 16 residues. The CDR3 reads CASSQTSGRSGETQYF. The CDR3 DNA follows: TGTGCCAGCAGCCAAACTAGCGGGAGGTCGGGAGAGACCCAGTACTTC.

The J gene is TRBJ2-1, the V gene TRBV4-3; 11 positions match TRBD2. Germline V CDR1 and CDR2: LGHNA, YSLEER. The J segment lost 1 base and the V segment lost 4 bases, leaving 6 bases of the junction unmatched. This CDR3 region has 17 residues. The DNA for the CDR3 is TGCGCCAGCAGCCGAGAACTAGCGGGAGCATCCTACAATGAGCAGTTCTTC. Its translation: CASSRELAGASYNEQFF.

The gene calls are TRBV5-8 and TRBJ2-1; the D gene is possibly TRBD1 (6 bases). Germline-derived CDR1 and CDR2 are SGHTS and YDEGEE. This CDR3 is built from 13 residues. Trimming cost V 5 bases and J 8 bases, with 14 bases left between them. As DNA, the CDR3 is TGTGCCAGCAGGACACAGGGTAGATATGAGCAGTTCTTC. It is translated as CASRTQGRYEQFF.

The genes are TRBV14 and TRBJ2-5; 7 bases fit TRBD1. The germline gives CDR1 SGHDN, CDR2 FVKESK. Trimming took 4 bases from V and 8 from J; bases not matched to a gene: 7. The CDR3 totals 13 residues. CDR3: CASSPPGQPTQYF. In nucleotides, the CDR3 is TGTGCCAGCAGCCCCCCGGGACAGCCCACCCAGTACTTC.

This chain joins TRBV19 and TRBJ2-5, with 8 positions matching TRBD1. CDR1 is LNHDA and CDR2 is SQIVND in the germline V gene (reference sequence). J gave up 2 bases and V 1 base, and 6 bases lay outside the gene matches. The CDR3 runs to 16 residues. The CDR3 nucleotides are TGTGCCAGTAGTATAGGAGCCAGGGGGCGTCAAGAGACCCAGTACTTC. Its translation is CASSIGARGRQETQYF.

This clone has a single count. V gene TRBV7-8 combines with J gene TRBJ1-1; D gene unclear. CDR3 length equals 13 residues. Germline V gene data show CDR1 as SGHVS and CDR2 as FQNEAQ. The germline V and J ends were trimmed by 2 bases and 1 base, with 5 bases remaining between them. The CDR3 DNA reads TGTGCCAGCAGCTTATTAACGAACACTGAAGCTTTCTTT. It specifies CASSLLTNTEAFF.

The chain employs TRBV2 and TRBJ1-4; D is possibly TRBD1 (5 bases). Germline V gives CDR1 SNHLY, CDR2 FYNNEI. The CDR3 spans 13 residues. Trimming took off 6 bases at V and 4 bases at J, with 9 bases between the two ends. CDR3 residues: CASSGTDNEKLFF. The CDR3 coding sequence is TGTGCCAGCAGCGGGACCGATAATGAAAAACTGTTTTTT.

V usage is TRBV21-1 and J usage is TRBJ2-3; the table's D call of TRBD2 was not tested on the DNA. TRBV21-1 is recorded as a pseudogene. This CDR3 has 15 amino acids. The DNA for the CDR3 is TGTGCCAGCAGGATACTAGCGGGGGCCACTGATACGCAGTATTTT. As protein: CASRILAGATDTQYF.

Points on this clone: The sample holds other DNA sequences that translate to the same CDR3. The V call is TRBV2, the J call TRBJ2-7; D is uncertain. Trimming pared 3 bases from V and 5 bases from J, leaving 14 bases between. Per the germline V gene, CDR1 is SNHLY and CDR2 is FYNNEI. The CDR3 is made up of 14 amino acids. DNA for the CDR3: TGTGCCAGCAGTGAGCGACTCAAGTCGAACGAGCAGTACTTC. Its protein product is CASSERLKSNEQYF.

This rearrangement joins TRBV15 to TRBJ1-6, with D possibly TRBD1 on 6 matching bases. The CDR3 has 17 amino acids. Looked up from germline, CDR1 is LNHNV and CDR2 is YYDKDF (reference sequence). V shed 0 bases and J shed 9 bases, with 18 bases lying between them. Written as DNA, the CDR3 is TGTGCCACCAGCAGAGAGGATAAAACAGGGAAGGGTTCACCCCTCCACTTT. Translated, it gives CATSREDKTGKGSPLHF.

The chain joins TRBV7-2 to TRBJ2-1, with 9 bases matching TRBD2. The J segment lost 0 bases and the V segment lost 1 base, leaving 4 bases of the junction unmatched. The CDR3 has 17 residues. In germline, CDR1 is SGHTA, CDR2 FQGNSA. The CDR3 loop is CASSLGRRGGSYNEQFF. The CDR3 DNA sequence: TGTGCCAGCAGCTTAGGCAGGCGGGGGGGCTCCTACAATGAGCAGTTCTTC.

The rearrangement links TRBV7-3 to TRBJ2-3, with 8 bases that match TRBD2. The trim removed 0 bases at V and 7 bases at J, leaving 6 bases unmatched. Germline V gene lookup returns CDR1 SGHTA and CDR2 FQGTGA. This CDR3 has 15 amino acids. CDR3 in amino acids: CASSLTGLARNTQYF. The CDR3 DNA is TGTGCCAGCAGCTTAACTGGACTAGCTCGGAATACGCAGTATTTT.

This clone occurred once. The chain couples TRBV13 to TRBJ1-1; unclear D gene. Germline V gives CDR1 PRHDT, CDR2 FYEKMQ (reference sequence). The V end lost 0 bases, the J end lost 4 bases, and 0 bases lay between the germline ends. This CDR3 spans 11 amino acids. CDR3 nucleotide sequence: TGTGCCAGCAGCTTAGGCACTGAAGCTTTCTTT. Translated, it gives CASSLGTEAFF.

The chain joins TRBV7-6 to TRBJ1-3; TRBD1 agrees at 9 bases. CDR3 length: 17 amino acids. Germline lookup yields CDR1 SGHVS and CDR2 FNYEAQ. V dropped 1 base and J dropped 8; count of bases not matched to a gene: 12. The CDR3 nucleotides read TGTGCCAGCAGCTTAGAGGCGGGGGGACAGGGTTGGCACACCATATATTTT. Protein product: CASSLEAGGQGWHTIYF.

The V call is TRBV5-1, the J call TRBJ2-5; 8 bases agree with TRBD2. V lost 0 bases, J lost 7 bases, and 5 bases stayed unmatched. The CDR3 runs to 14 residues. CDR1 is SGHRS, CDR2 YFSETQ, per germline. The CDR3 region has the DNA TGCGCCAGCAGCTTGGATCCTAGCGGGTCGACCCAGTACTTC. It codes for CASSLDPSGSTQYF.

This chain's CDR3 is CASSIGPQGTYNEQFF. The CDR3, as DNA: TGTGCCAGTAGTATAGGGCCCCAGGGGACCTACAATGAGCAGTTCTTC. This sequence joins TRBV19 and TRBJ2-1; D possibly corresponds to TRBD1 (6 bases). This CDR3 comprises 16 residues. V lost 1 base, J lost 2 bases, and 12 bases lay in between. Germline-derived CDR1 and CDR2 are LNHDA and SQIVND (reference sequence).

The chain couples TRBV27 to TRBJ2-3; TRBD1 aligns across 9 bases. Germline V lookup: CDR1 MNHEY, CDR2 SMNVEV (reference sequence). The CDR3 totals 13 residues. Trimming removed 3 bases from V and 9 bases from J; junction bases left unmatched: 4. Here the CDR3 reads CASSLTGGRTQYF. For the CDR3, the DNA is TGTGCCAGCAGTTTGACAGGGGGGAGGACGCAGTATTTT.

The J gene is TRBJ1-1, the V gene TRBV28; no definite D call. Germline lookup yields CDR1 MDHEN and CDR2 SYDVKM. There are 11 residues in the CDR3. The germline V and J ends were trimmed by 3 bases and 5 bases, with 4 bases remaining between them. The CDR3 loop reads CASSLGTEAFF. The CDR3 region has the DNA TGTGCCAGCAGTTTGGGGACTGAAGCTTTCTTT.

The CDR3, as DNA: TGTGCCAGCATCCCTCCCGGGATCTACACAGATACGCAGTATTTT. The encoded protein is CASIPPGIYTDTQYF. The gene calls are TRBV6-5 and TRBJ2-3; perhaps TRBD2 as D (5 bases). The CDR3 sequence is 15 residues long. Trimming stripped 7 bases from V and 2 bases from J, with 16 bases between. Germline lookup yields CDR1 MNHEY and CDR2 SVGAGI.

The chain links TRBV7-7 to TRBJ2-2; TRBD2 agrees at 7 bases. The CDR3 has 14 amino acids. Germline-derived CDR1 and CDR2 are SSHAT and FNYEAQ (reference sequence). The CDR3 DNA reads TGTGCTACCCTCCCCCTGACTAGCACGGGGGAGCTGTTTTTT. Protein sequence: CATLPLTSTGELFF.

The chain has TRBV15 and TRBJ2-1, with a weak D call TRBD1 (6 bases). The CDR3 is made up of 17 amino acids. The germline V and J ends were trimmed by 3 bases and 0 bases, with 15 bases remaining between them. Germline V gene sequence: CDR1 LNHNV, CDR2 YYDKDF (reference sequence). In DNA, the CDR3 is TGTGCCACCAGCAGGAACAGGGAACCGAGCTCCTACAATGAGCAGTTCTTC. Translated: CATSRNREPSSYNEQFF.

The V and J genes are TRBV3-1 (or the pseudogene TRBV3-2) and TRBJ1-1, with no clear D. Germline CDR1 is LGHDT and CDR2 is YNNKEL (reference sequence). The CDR3 runs to 13 residues. V was cut by 4 bases and J by 3 bases, with 9 bases left in between. The CDR3, as DNA: TGTGCCAGCAGCCTCGTGGGTGACACTGAAGCTTTCTTT. Amino acids: CASSLVGDTEAFF.

The genes are TRBV6-5 and TRBJ1-6; a weak D match, TRBD1 (6 bases). The germline V gene has CDR1 MNHEY and CDR2 SVGAGI. The CDR3 is 12 residues long. V was clipped by 4 bases and J by 10 bases, with 8 bases between them. In DNA form, the CDR3 reads TGTGCCAGCAGTTCCGGGGGCTCACCCCTCCACTTT. It encodes CASSSGGSPLHF.